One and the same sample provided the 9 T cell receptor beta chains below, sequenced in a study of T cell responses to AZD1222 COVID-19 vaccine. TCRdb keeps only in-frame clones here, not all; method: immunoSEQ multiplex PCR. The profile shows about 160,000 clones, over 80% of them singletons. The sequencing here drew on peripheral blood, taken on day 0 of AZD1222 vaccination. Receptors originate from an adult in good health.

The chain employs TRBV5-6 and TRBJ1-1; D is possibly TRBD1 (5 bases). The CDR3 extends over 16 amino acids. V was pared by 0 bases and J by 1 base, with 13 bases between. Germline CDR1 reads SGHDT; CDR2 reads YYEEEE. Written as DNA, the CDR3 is TGTGCCAGCAGCTTGGGCCAGGGATTTAGGAACACTGAAGCTTTCTTT. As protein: CASSLGQGFRNTEAFF.

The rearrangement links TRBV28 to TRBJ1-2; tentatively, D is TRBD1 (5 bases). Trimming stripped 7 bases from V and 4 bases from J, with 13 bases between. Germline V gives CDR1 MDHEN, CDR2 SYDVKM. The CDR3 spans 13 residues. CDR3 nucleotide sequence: TGTGCCAGCAATCCGGGACTCATCTATGGCTACACCTTC. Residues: CASNPGLIYGYTF.

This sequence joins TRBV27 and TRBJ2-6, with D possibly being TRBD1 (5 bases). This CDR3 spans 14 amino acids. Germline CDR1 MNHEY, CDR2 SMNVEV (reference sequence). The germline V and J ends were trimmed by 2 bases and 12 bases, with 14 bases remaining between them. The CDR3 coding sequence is TGTGCCAGCAGTTTAATAGCAGGGTCAGTCGTCCTGACTTTC. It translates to CASSLIAGSVVLTF.

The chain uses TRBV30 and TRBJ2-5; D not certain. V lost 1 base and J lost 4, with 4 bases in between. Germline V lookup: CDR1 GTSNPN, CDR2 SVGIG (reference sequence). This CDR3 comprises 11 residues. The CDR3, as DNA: TGTGCCTGGAGTGGCAGAGAGACCCAGTACTTC. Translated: CAWSGRETQYF.

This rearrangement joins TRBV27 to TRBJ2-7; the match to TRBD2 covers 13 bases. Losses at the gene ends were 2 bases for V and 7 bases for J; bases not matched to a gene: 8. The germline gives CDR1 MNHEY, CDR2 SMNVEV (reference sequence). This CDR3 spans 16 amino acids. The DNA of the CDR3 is TGTGCCAGCAGTTTAACACTAGCGGGAGGGATGGAGGAGCAGTACTTC. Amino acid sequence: CASSLTLAGGMEEQYF.

CDR3 in amino acids: CASSEYGLAEQFF. CDR3 nucleotides: TGTGCCAGCAGTGAATATGGGCTAGCTGAGCAGTTCTTC. V is TRBV6-1 and J is TRBJ2-1; D possibly corresponds to TRBD2 (5 bases). V lost 2 bases and J 9 bases, leaving 11 bases between the germline ends. This CDR3 region has 13 residues. Germline CDR1 MNHNS, CDR2 SASEGT.

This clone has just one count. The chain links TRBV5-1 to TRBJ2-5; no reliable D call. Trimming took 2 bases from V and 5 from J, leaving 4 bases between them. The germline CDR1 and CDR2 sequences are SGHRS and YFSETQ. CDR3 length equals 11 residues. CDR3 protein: CASSFHETQYF. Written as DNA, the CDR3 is TGCGCCAGCAGCTTCCACGAGACCCAGTACTTC.

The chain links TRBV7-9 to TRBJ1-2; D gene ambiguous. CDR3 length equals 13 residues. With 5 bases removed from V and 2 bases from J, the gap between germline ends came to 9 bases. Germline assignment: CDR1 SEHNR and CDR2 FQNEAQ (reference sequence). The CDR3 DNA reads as TGTGCCAGCAGCCCAGGACTCAACTATGGCTACACCTTC. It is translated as CASSPGLNYGYTF.

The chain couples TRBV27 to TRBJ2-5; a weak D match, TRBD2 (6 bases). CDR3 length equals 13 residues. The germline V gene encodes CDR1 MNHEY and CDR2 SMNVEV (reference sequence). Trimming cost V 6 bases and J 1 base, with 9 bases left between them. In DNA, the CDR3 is TGTGCCAGCAGGTCTAGCGCCCAAGAGACCCAGTACTTC. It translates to CASRSSAQETQYF.